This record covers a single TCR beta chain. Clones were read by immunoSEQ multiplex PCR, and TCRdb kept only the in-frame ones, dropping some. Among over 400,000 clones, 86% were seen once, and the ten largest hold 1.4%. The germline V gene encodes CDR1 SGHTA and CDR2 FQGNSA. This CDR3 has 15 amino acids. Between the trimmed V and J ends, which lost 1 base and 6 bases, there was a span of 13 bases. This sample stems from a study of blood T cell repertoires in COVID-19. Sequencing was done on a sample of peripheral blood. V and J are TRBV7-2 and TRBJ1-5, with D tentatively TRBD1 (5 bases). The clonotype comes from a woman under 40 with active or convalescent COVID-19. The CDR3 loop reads CASSLDRGGIQPQHF. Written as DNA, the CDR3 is TGTGCCAGCAGCTTAGATCGGGGGGGAATTCAGCCCCAGCATTTT.